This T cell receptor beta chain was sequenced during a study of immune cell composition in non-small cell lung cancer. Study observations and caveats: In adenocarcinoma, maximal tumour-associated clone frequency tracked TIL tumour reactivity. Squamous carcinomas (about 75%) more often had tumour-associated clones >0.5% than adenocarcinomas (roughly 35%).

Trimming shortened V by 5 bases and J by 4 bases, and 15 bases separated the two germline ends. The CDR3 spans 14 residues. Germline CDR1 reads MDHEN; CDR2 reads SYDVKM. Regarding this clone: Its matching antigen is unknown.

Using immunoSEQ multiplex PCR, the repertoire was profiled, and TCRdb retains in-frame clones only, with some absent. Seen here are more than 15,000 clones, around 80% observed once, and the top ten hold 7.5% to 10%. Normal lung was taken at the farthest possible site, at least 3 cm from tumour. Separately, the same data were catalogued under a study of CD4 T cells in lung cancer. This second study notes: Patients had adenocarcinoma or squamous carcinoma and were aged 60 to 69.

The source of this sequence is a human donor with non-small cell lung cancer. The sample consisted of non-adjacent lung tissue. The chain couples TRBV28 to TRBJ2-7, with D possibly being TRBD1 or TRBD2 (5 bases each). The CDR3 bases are TGTGCCAGCAGTCCCACGGGACGGCTATACGAGCAGTACTTC. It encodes CASSPTGRLYEQYF.